This T cell receptor (beta chain) appears in the sequencing data of a study of shared clonotypes between healthy human individuals. Study conclusions and caveats: Generally, naive subsets came out with larger estimated richness than memory subsets. The represented genetic and exposure-history diversity was limited by the small number of donors. Investigators collected only blood, and repertoires in tissues likely differ.

The germline gives CDR1 SGHDT, CDR2 YYEEEE. The trim removed 4 bases at V and 5 bases at J, leaving 12 bases unmatched. The CDR3 contains 16 residues. None of the donors, who were healthy HIV-negative adults, had recently had acute infections or vaccinations. Points on this clone: Its target is unknown.

Assay used: immunoSEQ multiplex PCR; TCRdb lists only in-frame clones, some missing. This sample has over 700,000 clones; 72% occur once, and the top ten carry around 1.8%. The sample taken for sequencing was memory CD4+ T cells sorted from blood. Specified subset: CD45RA-negative fraction. The TCR was taken from a woman aged 25 to 39 in good health. The chain joins TRBV5-6 to TRBJ2-1, with 7 bases matching TRBD2. CDR3: CASSGPSGTIDNEQFF. The CDR3 DNA reads as TGTGCCAGCAGCGGCCCTTCCGGGACTATTGACAATGAGCAGTTCTTC.